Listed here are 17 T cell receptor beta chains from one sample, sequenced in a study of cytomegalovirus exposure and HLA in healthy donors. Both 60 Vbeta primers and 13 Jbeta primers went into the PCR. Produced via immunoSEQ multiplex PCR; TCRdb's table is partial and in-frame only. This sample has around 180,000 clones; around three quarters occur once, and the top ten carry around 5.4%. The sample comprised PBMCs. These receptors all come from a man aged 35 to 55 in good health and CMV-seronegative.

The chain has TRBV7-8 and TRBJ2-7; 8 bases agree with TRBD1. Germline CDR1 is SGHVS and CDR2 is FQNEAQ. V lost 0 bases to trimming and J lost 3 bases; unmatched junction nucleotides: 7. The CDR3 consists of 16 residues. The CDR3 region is CASSLASSGGVYEQYF. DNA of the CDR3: TGTGCCAGCAGCTTAGCGTCGTCAGGGGGCGTCTACGAGCAGTACTTC.

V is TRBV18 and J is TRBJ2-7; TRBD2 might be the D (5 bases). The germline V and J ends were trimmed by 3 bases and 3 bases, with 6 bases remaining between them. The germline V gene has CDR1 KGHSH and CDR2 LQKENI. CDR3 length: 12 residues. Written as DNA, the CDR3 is TGTGCCAGCTCACCGGCGGGCTACGAGCAGTACTTC. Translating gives CASSPAGYEQYF.

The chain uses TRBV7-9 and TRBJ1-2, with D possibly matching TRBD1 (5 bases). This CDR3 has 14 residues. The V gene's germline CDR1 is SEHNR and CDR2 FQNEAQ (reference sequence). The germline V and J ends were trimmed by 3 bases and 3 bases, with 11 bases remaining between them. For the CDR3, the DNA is TGTGCCAGCAGCTTCTTACAGGACCACTATGGCTACACCTTC. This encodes CASSFLQDHYGYTF.

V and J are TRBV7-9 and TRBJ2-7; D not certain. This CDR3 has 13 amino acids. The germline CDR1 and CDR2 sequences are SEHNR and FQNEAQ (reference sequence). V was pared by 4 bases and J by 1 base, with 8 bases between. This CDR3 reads CASSSTGSYEQYF. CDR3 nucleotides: TGTGCCAGCAGCTCGACGGGTTCCTACGAGCAGTACTTC.

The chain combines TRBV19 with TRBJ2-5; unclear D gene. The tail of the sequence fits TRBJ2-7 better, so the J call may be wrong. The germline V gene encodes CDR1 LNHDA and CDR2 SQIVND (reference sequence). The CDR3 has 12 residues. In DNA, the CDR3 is TGTGCCAGTAGTATGAACGGTCGCGAGCAGTACTTC. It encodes CASSMNGREQYF.

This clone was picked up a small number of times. The CDR3 sequence: CASSPSLGSPEQFF. The CDR3 nucleotides are TGTGCCAGCAGCCCCTCTTTGGGGAGCCCCGAGCAGTTCTTC. V and J are TRBV7-2 and TRBJ2-1, with a possible D match to TRBD2 (5 bases). This CDR3 region has 14 residues. The germline V and J ends were trimmed by 5 bases and 10 bases, with 18 bases remaining between them. Germline V lookup: CDR1 SGHTA, CDR2 FQGNSA.

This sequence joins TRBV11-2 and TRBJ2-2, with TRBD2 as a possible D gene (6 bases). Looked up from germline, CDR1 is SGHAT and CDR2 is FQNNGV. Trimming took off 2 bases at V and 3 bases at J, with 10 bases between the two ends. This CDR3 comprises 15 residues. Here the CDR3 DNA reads TGTGCCAGCAGCTTAAGCGGGTTAGACACCGGGGAGCTGTTTTTT. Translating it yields CASSLSGLDTGELFF.

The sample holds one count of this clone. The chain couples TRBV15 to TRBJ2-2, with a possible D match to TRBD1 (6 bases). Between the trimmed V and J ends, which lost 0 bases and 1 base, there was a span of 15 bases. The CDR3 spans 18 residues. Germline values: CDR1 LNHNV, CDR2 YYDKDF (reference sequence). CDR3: CATSRDRRGRLNTGELFF. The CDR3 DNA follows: TGTGCCACCAGCAGAGATCGCAGGGGCAGGCTGAACACCGGGGAGCTGTTTTTT.

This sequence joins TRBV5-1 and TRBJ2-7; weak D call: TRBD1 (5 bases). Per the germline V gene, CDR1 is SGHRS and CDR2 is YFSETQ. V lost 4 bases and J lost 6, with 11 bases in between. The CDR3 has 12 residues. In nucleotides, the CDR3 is TGCGCCAGCAGCCGGACAAGATTCGAGCAGTACTTC. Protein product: CASSRTRFEQYF.

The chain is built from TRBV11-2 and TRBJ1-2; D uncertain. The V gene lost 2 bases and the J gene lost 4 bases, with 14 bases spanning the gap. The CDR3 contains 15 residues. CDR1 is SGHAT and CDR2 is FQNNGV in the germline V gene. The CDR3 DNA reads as TGTGCCAGCAGCTTATTGGGCCCCGGGAGCTATGGCTACACCTTC. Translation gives CASSLLGPGSYGYTF.

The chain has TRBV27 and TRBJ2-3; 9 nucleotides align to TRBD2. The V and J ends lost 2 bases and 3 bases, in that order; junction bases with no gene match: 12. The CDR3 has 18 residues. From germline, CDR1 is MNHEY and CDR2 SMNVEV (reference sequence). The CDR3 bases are TGTGCCAGCAGTTTAAGGGCCCAGGGACTAGCAAGGACAGATACGCAGTATTTT. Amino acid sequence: CASSLRAQGLARTDTQYF.

In DNA, the CDR3 is TGTGCCATCAGGGACAGCTGGGGGACTGGGGCCAACGTCCTGACTTTC. It codes for CAIRDSWGTGANVLTF. The V call is TRBV10-3, the J call TRBJ2-6, with a weak D call TRBD1 (6 bases). This CDR3 is 16 amino acids long. V was shortened by 6 bases and J by 2 bases, with 14 bases between the two germline ends. Per the germline V gene, CDR1 is ENHRY and CDR2 is SYGVKD.

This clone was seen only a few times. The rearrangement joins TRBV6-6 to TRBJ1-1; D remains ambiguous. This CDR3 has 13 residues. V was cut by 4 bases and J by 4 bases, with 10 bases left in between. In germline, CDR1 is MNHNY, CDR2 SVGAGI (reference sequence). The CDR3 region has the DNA TGTGCCAGCAGTTCTATGGCGGGCACTGAAGCTTTCTTT. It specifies CASSSMAGTEAFF.

CDR3 region: CASSPEEAANNEQFF. CDR3 DNA: TGTGCCAGCAGCCCCGAGGAAGCGGCCAACAATGAGCAGTTCTTC. The chain joins TRBV6-4 to TRBJ2-1, with D tentatively TRBD2 (5 bases). Trimming stripped 6 bases from V and 5 bases from J, with 17 bases between. This CDR3 has 15 amino acids. From germline, CDR1 is MRHNA and CDR2 SNTAGT.

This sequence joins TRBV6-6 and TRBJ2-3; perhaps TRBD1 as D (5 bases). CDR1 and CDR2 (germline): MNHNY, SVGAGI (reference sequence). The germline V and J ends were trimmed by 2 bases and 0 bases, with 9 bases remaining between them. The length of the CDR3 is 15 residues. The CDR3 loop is CASSYRGTSTDTQYF. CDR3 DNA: TGTGCCAGCAGTTACAGGGGCACGAGCACAGATACGCAGTATTTT.

CDR3 nucleotides: TGTGCCAGCAGTCGGACAGGCCTACTTAATGAAAAACTGTTTTTT. Protein sequence: CASSRTGLLNEKLFF. The chain links TRBV27 to TRBJ1-4; 7 bases match TRBD1. Germline V gene sequence: CDR1 MNHEY, CDR2 SMNVEV (reference sequence). The CDR3 loop spans 15 amino acids. Germline trimming cut 5 bases from V and 4 bases from J; bases unmatched to any gene: 7. The entire variable domain, with the rest obtained from reference TRBV27 and TRBJ1-4, is as follows: EAQVTQNPRYLITVTGKKLTVTCSQNMNHEYMSWYRQDPGLGLRQIYYSMNVEVTDKGDVPEGYKVSRKEKRNFPLILESPSPNQTSLYFCASSRTGLLNEKLFFGSGTQLSVL.

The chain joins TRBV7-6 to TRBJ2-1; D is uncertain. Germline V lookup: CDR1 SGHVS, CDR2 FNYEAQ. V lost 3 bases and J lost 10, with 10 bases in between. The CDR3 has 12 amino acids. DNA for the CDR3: TGTGCCAGCAGCTTGGGCAACCTGGAGCAGTTCTTC. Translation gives CASSLGNLEQFF.